Below, 6 T cell receptor beta chains from the same sample are listed, as sequenced in a study of post-analysis software for immune sequencing data. Study-wide results and caveats: With TRBV5-6, TRBV5-1 and TRBV20-1 included, about five TRBV segments were more frequent in patients than in controls.

Which antigens these TCRs recognize remains unknown. The authors incorporated unique molecular identifiers into the TCR beta cDNA libraries. TCRdb ran MiXCR on the PCR reads and lists one entry per CDR3 protein. Among about 560,000 distinct CDR3 sequences listed, around 40% were seen once. Sample: blood. Source of these receptors: a girl aged 5 to 17 with multiple sclerosis.

This clonotype was observed a few times. V is TRBV10-3 and J is TRBJ2-6; D is perhaps TRBD1 (6 bases). With 7 bases removed from V and 0 bases from J, the gap between germline ends came to 13 bases. The germline V gene encodes CDR1 ENHRY and CDR2 SYGVKD. The CDR3 extends over 16 amino acids. CDR3 nucleotides: TGTGCCATCAACCGGACAGCCCTCTCTGGGGCCAACGTCCTGACTTTC. It translates to CAINRTALSGANVLTF.

The chain carries TRBV7-2 and TRBJ2-1, with 9 bases that match TRBD2. There are 14 residues in the CDR3. CDR1 and CDR2 (germline): SGHTA, FQGNSA. V dropped 6 bases and J dropped 8; count of bases not matched to a gene: 8. CDR3 bases: TGTGCCAGCAGACAAGCGGGAGGTCCGGATGAGCAGTTCTTC. This codes for CASRQAGGPDEQFF.

This chain links TRBV3-1 with TRBJ2-3; D is ambiguous. In germline, CDR1 is LGHDT, CDR2 YNNKEL (reference sequence). V was cut by 4 bases and J by 2 bases, with 7 bases left in between. This CDR3 region has 13 residues. The CDR3 bases are TGTGCCAGCAGCCCACAAAACACAGATACGCAGTATTTT. Translated, it gives CASSPQNTDTQYF.

This CDR3 is CASSGNAQGETQYF. In nucleotides, the CDR3 is TGCGCCAGCAGCGGCAACGCTCAGGGGGAGACCCAGTACTTC. The chain is built from TRBV5-1 and TRBJ2-5; tentative D call: TRBD1 (6 bases). The CDR3 has 14 residues. V lost 4 bases and J lost 5, with 15 bases in between. The germline V gene encodes CDR1 SGHRS and CDR2 YFSETQ. The entire variable domain, with the rest obtained from reference TRBV5-1 and TRBJ2-5, is as follows: KAGVTQTPRYLIKTRGQQVTLSCSPISGHRSVSWYQQTPGQGLQFLFEYFSETQRNKGNFPGRFSGRQFSNSRSEMNVSTLELGDSALYLCASSGNAQGETQYFGPGTRLLVL.

This sequence joins TRBV20-1 and TRBJ1-5; D may be TRBD1 (5 bases). The germline V gene encodes CDR1 DFQATT and CDR2 SNEGSKA (reference sequence). Trimming cost V 3 bases and J 6 bases, with 15 bases left between them. The CDR3 spans 14 residues. CDR3 in DNA: TGCAGTGCTAGCCCCGGGGCTCGGGGTCAGCCCCAGCATTTT. It specifies CSASPGARGQPQHF.

This clonotype was counted between two and nine times. This chain joins TRBV5-6 and TRBJ2-1; TRBD2 matches 8 bases. Per germline, CDR1 SGHDT and CDR2 YYEEEE. This CDR3 region has 16 residues. J was trimmed by 2 bases and V by 4 bases; bases with no gene match: 8. The CDR3 DNA follows: TGTGCCAGCAGCCCTTTAGCGGGGCTGACCTACAATGAGCAGTTCTTC. Amino acids: CASSPLAGLTYNEQFF.